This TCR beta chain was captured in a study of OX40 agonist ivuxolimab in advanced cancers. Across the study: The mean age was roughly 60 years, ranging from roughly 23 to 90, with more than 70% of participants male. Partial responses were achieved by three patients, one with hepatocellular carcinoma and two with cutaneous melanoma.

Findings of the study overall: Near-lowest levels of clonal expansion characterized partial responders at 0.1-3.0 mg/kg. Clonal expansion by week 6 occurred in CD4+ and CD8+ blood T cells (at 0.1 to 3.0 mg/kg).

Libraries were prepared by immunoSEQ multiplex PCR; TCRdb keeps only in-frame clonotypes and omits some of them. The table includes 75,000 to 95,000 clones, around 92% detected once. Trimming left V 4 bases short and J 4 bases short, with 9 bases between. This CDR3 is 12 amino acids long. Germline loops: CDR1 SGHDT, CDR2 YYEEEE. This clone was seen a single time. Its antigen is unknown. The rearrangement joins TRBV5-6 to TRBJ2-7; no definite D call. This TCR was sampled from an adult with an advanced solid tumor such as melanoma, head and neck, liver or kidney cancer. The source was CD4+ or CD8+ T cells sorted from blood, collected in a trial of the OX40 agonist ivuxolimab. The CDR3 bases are TGTGCCAGCAGCAGCCTAGGTTACGAGCAGTACTTC. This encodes CASSSLGYEQYF.